This entry lists 17 T cell receptor beta chains sequenced from one sample in a study of T cell repertoires in cytomegalovirus infection. The antigens for these receptors are not known. TCRdb reprocessed the reads with MiXCR, giving one entry per CDR3 protein. The data contain tens of thousands of distinct CDR3 sequences, 33% of them singletons. The sequencing input was PBMCs, sequenced either directly or after in vitro stimulation (not recorded which). The source of these receptors is a human donor in good health (CMV status not recorded). Some clones in this sample may be carry-over from other donors' samples.

This clonotype was found a few times. This rearrangement joins TRBV10-3 to TRBJ1-2, with TRBD1 identical over 9 bases. Per the germline V gene, CDR1 is ENHRY and CDR2 is SYGVKD. CDR3 size: 14 residues. V was clipped by 6 bases and J by 1 base; unmatched bases: 3. The CDR3 DNA reads as TGTGCCATCAGGGGACAGGGAGATAACTATGGCTACACCTTC. This encodes CAIRGQGDNYGYTF.

This chain joins TRBV27 and TRBJ1-1; maybe TRBD1 (5 bases). The V gene lost 3 bases and the J gene lost 3 bases, with 11 bases spanning the gap. Per the germline V gene, CDR1 is MNHEY and CDR2 is SMNVEV (reference sequence). The CDR3 runs 14 residues. The CDR3 here is CASSLWGGDTEAFF. CDR3 sequence (DNA): TGTGCCAGCAGTTTGTGGGGAGGGGACACTGAAGCTTTCTTT.

The V and J genes are TRBV12-3 or TRBV12-4 and TRBJ1-5; D remains unclear. Trimming removed 3 bases from V and 9 bases from J, with 12 bases in between. The CDR3 is 13 amino acids. The chain's CDR3 is CASSLTRVGPQHF. The CDR3 DNA reads as TGTGCCAGCAGTTTGACCCGGGTAGGGCCCCAGCATTTT.

This clonotype was seen only a few times. V gene TRBV19 combines with J gene TRBJ2-1; D call uncertain. Trimming cost V 6 bases and J 6 bases, with 12 bases left between them. Germline lookup yields CDR1 LNHDA and CDR2 SQIVND (reference sequence). The CDR3 covers 13 residues. CDR3 nucleotide sequence: TGTGCCAGTAGCCCTACGTCCCGCAATGAGCAGTTCTTC. Its protein product is CASSPTSRNEQFF.

This clonotype was seen only a few times. The CDR3 reads CSARVVAGVETQYF. The DNA of the CDR3 is TGCAGTGCTAGAGTGGTAGCGGGAGTAGAGACCCAGTACTTC. V gene TRBV20-1 combines with J gene TRBJ2-5, with 9 bases identical to TRBD2. Germline V gene data show CDR1 as DFQATT and CDR2 as SNEGSKA (reference sequence). This CDR3 spans 14 amino acids. J lost 4 bases, V lost 1 base, and 4 bases had no gene match.

The chain has TRBV7-8 and TRBJ2-7, with D possibly being TRBD1 or TRBD2 (6 bases each). CDR3 length equals 17 residues. The ends were cut back, 5 bases at V and 2 bases at J, with 22 bases in the middle. Germline V CDR1 and CDR2: SGHVS, FQNEAQ. As DNA, the CDR3 is TGTGCCAGCAGCGCCCGGCCGGAGGGGACACCAACCTACGAGCAGTACTTC. Translated: CASSARPEGTPTYEQYF.

This clonotype was seen only a few times. The rearrangement joins TRBV4-1 to TRBJ2-7; 7 bases line up with TRBD1. CDR1 and CDR2 from the germline V gene are MGHRA and YSYEKL. The trim removed 1 base at V and 2 bases at J, leaving 14 bases unmatched. CDR3 length: 18 residues. The CDR3, as DNA: TGCGCCAGCAGCCAAGCTATAAAACAGGGGCCCCCAGCCTACGAGCAGTACTTC. Its translation: CASSQAIKQGPPAYEQYF.

The V gene is TRBV14, the J gene TRBJ1-5, with TRBD1 identical over 8 bases. The CDR3 has 13 residues. Germline loops: CDR1 SGHDN, CDR2 FVKESK. Losses at the gene ends were 5 bases for V and 6 bases for J; bases not matched to a gene: 3. The CDR3 nucleotides are TGTGCCAGCAGCTCCAGGGGGCCTCAGCCCCAGCATTTT. Residues: CASSSRGPQPQHF.

The V call is TRBV5-1, the J call TRBJ1-1; TRBD1 aligns across 7 bases. CDR3 length: 15 amino acids. From germline, CDR1 is SGHRS and CDR2 YFSETQ. V lost 0 bases to trimming and J lost 0 bases; unmatched junction nucleotides: 2. The DNA for the CDR3 is TGCGCCAGCAGCTTGGCCGGGACAGTGAACACTGAAGCTTTCTTT. It specifies CASSLAGTVNTEAFF.

Many counts were recorded for this clonotype. The gene calls are TRBV7-8 and TRBJ2-3; 7 bases are shared with TRBD1. Germline lookup yields CDR1 SGHVS and CDR2 FQNEAQ. This CDR3 spans 13 amino acids. V lost 10 bases, J lost 3 bases, and 7 bases stayed unmatched. CDR3 nucleotides: TGTGCCACGACCGGGACAGATACAGATACGCAGTATTTT. Its protein is CATTGTDTDTQYF.

The rearrangement joins TRBV3-1 to TRBJ2-5; 14 nucleotides line up with TRBD2. With 5 bases clipped from V and 4 bases from J, the junction kept 9 bases outside the gene matches. The CDR3 is 17 residues long. Germline V lookup: CDR1 LGHDT, CDR2 YNNKEL (reference sequence). The CDR3 coding sequence is TGTGCCAGCAGCGGAAATACGGGACTAGCGGGAGCAGAGACCCAGTACTTC. Protein product: CASSGNTGLAGAETQYF.

There are many counts of this clonotype. The chain links TRBV7-6 to TRBJ2-6; no firm D call. The V and J ends lost 5 bases and 0 bases respectively, with 8 bases between them. The CDR3 runs to 15 residues. The germline V gene has CDR1 SGHVS and CDR2 FNYEAQ. CDR3 nucleotide sequence: TGTGCCAGCAGCCCAATCTTCTCTGGGGCCAACGTCCTGACTTTC. Amino acid sequence: CASSPIFSGANVLTF.

Ten or more counts support this clonotype. J is TRBJ1-4 and V is TRBV7-2, with D perhaps TRBD1 (5 bases). CDR3 length equals 15 residues. V lost 0 bases and J lost 5, with 10 bases in between. Germline-derived CDR1 and CDR2 are SGHTA and FQGNSA. CDR3 DNA sequence: TGTGCCAGCAGCTTAGCCGGGACGGTGAATGAAAAACTGTTTTTT. Translation: CASSLAGTVNEKLFF.

Sample share makes this clonotype medium-sized (0.01 to 0.1%). The chain combines TRBV19 with TRBJ1-1, with a weak D call TRBD1 (6 bases). The CDR3 is 14 amino acids. CDR1 and CDR2 from the germline V gene are LNHDA and SQIVND (reference sequence). V lost 7 bases and J 1 base, leaving 13 bases between the germline ends. This CDR3 is CASKWGRGNTEAFF. The CDR3, as DNA: TGTGCCAGTAAGTGGGGCAGGGGGAACACTGAAGCTTTCTTT.

V is TRBV4-1 and J is TRBJ2-1, with no clear D. The CDR3 loop spans 13 amino acids. CDR1 and CDR2 (germline): MGHRA, YSYEKL. V was clipped by 1 base and J by 5 bases, with 6 bases between them. CDR3 residues: CASSQAGDNEQFF. CDR3 in DNA: TGCGCCAGCAGCCAAGCCGGTGACAATGAGCAGTTCTTC.

The chain has TRBV9 and TRBJ2-1; 11 positions agree with TRBD2. The ends lost 0 bases at V and 6 bases at J; junction bases unmatched: 5. Germline lookup yields CDR1 SGDLS and CDR2 YYNGEE. This CDR3 comprises 16 residues. The CDR3 bases are TGTGCCAGCAGCGTAGTAGCGGGGGGGCTTGGCAATGAGCAGTTCTTC. Amino acid sequence: CASSVVAGGLGNEQFF.

The chain carries TRBV20-1 and TRBJ2-3; D may be TRBD2 (5 bases). The CDR3 sequence is 15 residues long. CDR1 is DFQATT, CDR2 SNEGSKA, per germline (reference sequence). The V end lost 6 bases, the J end lost 2 bases, and 18 bases lay between the germline ends. As DNA, the CDR3 is TGCAGTGCAAGCCGGGGAGCCCTGTCCACAGATACGCAGTATTTT. This translates into CSASRGALSTDTQYF.